The table lists the clone carrying this T cell receptor beta chain with a few counts. Different DNA sequences within this sample yield the same CDR3. Germline CDR1 and CDR2: MGHRA and YSYEKL. V lost 6 bases to trimming and J lost 0 bases, with 14 bases between them. The CDR3 runs 15 residues. The data originate from a study of cytomegalovirus exposure and HLA in healthy donors. PCR primers comprised 60 Vbeta and 13 Jbeta primers. The assay was immunoSEQ multiplex PCR, and TCRdb's table has in-frame clones only and misses some. The table records tens of thousands of clones, about 80% of them present only once.

The chain carries TRBV4-1 and TRBJ1-2, with D unclear. What was sequenced was PBMCs. The receptor was isolated from a man aged 50 to 59 in good health and CMV-seropositive. Here the CDR3 reads CASRLSGETNYGYTF. DNA for the CDR3: TGCGCCAGCAGGTTGAGCGGCGAAACTAACTATGGCTACACCTTC.